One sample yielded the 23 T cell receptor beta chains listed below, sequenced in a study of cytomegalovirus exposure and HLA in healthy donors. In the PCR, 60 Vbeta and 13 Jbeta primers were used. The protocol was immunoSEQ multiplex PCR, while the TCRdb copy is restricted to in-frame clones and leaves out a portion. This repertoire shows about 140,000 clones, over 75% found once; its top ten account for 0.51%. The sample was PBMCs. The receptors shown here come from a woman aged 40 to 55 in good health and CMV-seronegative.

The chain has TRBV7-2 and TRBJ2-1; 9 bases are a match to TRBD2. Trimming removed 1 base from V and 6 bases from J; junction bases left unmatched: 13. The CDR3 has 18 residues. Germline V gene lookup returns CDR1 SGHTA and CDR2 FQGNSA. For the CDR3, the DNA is TGTGCCAGCAGCTTAGGGCCCCCGGGACTAGCTCCTTCCAATGAGCAGTTCTTC. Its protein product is CASSLGPPGLAPSNEQFF.

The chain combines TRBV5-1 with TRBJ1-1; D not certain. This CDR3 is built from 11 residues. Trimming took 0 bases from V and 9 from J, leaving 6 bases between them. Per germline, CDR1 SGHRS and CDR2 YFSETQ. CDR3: CASSLGGKAFF. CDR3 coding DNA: TGCGCCAGCAGCTTGGGAGGCAAAGCTTTCTTT.

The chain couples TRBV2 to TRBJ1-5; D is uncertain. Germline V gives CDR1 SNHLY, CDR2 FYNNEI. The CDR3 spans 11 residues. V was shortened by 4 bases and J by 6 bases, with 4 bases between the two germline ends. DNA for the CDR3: TGTGCCAGCAGTGTCGGTCAGCCCCAGCATTTT. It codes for CASSVGQPQHF.

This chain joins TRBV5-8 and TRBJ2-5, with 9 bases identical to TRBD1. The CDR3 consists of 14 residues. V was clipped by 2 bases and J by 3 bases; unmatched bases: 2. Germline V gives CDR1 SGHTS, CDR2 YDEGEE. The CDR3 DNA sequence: TGTGCCAGCAGCTTACAGGGGGCCGAAGAGACCCAGTACTTC. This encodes CASSLQGAEETQYF.

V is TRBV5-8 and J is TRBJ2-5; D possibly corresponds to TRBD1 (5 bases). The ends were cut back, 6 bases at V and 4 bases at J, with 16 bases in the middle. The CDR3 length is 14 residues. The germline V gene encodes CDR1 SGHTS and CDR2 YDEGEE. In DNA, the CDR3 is TGTGCCAGCACCACCAGGGTATTCGGAGAGACCCAGTACTTC. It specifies CASTTRVFGETQYF.

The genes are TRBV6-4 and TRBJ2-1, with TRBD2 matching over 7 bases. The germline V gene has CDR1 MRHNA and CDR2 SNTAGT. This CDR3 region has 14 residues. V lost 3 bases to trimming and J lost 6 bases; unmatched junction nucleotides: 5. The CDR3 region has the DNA TGTGCCAGCAGTGAGCGGGAGTCCGGCAATGAGCAGTTCTTC. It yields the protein CASSERESGNEQFF.

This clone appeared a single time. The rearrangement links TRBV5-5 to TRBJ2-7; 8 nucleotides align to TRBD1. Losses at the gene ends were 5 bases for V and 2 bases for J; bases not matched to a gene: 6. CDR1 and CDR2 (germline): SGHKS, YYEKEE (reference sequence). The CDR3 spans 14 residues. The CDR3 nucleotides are TGTGCCAGCAGGACGGGACAGGCACCCTACGAGCAGTACTTC. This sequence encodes CASRTGQAPYEQYF.

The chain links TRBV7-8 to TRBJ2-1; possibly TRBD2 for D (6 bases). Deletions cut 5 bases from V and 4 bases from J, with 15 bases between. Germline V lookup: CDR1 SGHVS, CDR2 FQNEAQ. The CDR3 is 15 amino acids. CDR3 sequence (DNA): TGTGCCAGCAGCCCGTCGACTAGGACGTACAATGAGCAGTTCTTC. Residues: CASSPSTRTYNEQFF.

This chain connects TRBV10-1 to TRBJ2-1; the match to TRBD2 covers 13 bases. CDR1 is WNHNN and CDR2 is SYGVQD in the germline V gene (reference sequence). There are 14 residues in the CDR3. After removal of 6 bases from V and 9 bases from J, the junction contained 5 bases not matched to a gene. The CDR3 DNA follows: TGCGCCAGCAGCGGACTAGCGGGAGCGGGTGAGCAGTTCTTC. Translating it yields CASSGLAGAGEQFF.

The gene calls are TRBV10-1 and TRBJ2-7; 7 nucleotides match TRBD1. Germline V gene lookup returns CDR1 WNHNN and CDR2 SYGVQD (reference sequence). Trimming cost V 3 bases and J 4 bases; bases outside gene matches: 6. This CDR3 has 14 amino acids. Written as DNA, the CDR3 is TGCGCCAGCAGTGATGGGGGACAGTCGTACGAGCAGTACTTC. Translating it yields CASSDGGQSYEQYF.

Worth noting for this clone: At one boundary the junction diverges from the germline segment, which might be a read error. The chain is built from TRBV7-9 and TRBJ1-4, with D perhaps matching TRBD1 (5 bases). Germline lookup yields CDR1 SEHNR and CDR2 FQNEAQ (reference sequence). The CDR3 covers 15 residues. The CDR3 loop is CSSSLYGGGLQKLFF. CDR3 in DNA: TGTTCCAGCAGCTTATACGGGGGGGGTCTGCAAAAACTGTTTTTT.

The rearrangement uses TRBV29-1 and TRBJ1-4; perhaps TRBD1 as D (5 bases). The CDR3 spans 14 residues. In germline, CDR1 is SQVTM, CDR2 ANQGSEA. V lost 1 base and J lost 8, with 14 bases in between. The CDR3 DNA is TGCAGCGTTGAAGGGGGCAGGGCCGGCGAAAAACTGTTTTTT. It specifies CSVEGGRAGEKLFF.

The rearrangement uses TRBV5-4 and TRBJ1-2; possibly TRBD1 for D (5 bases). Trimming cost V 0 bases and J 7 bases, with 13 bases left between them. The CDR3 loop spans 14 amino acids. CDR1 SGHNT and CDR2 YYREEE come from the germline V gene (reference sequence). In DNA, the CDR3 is TGTGCCAGCAGCTTGGATGGCGGGGGTTCTGGCTACACCTTC. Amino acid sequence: CASSLDGGGSGYTF.

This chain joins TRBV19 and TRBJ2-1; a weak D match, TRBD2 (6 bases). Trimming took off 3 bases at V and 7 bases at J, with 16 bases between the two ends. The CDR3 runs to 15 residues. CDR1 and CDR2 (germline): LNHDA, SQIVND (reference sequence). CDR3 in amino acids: CASSIRGTAPNEQFF. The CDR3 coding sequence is TGTGCCAGTAGTATTCGGGGGACCGCACCAAATGAGCAGTTCTTC.

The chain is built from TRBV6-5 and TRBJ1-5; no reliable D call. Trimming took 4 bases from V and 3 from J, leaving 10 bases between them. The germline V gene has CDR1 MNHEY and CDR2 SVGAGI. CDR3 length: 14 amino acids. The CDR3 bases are TGTGCCAGCAGTTTGGCAGGTTTCAATCAGCCCCAGCATTTT. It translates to CASSLAGFNQPQHF.

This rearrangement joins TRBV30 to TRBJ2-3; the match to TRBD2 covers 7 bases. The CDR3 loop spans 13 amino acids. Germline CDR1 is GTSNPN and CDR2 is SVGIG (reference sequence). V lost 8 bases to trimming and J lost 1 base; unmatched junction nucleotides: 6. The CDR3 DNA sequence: TGTGCCCGAGGGGAGGGAGGCACAGATACGCAGTATTTT. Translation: CARGEGGTDTQYF.

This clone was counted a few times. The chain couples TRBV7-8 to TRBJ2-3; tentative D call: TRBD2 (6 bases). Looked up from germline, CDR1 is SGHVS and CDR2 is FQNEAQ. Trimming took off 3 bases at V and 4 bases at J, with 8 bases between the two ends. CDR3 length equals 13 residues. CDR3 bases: TGTGCCAGCAGCTTTACTAGCCCAGATACGCAGTATTTT. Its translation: CASSFTSPDTQYF.

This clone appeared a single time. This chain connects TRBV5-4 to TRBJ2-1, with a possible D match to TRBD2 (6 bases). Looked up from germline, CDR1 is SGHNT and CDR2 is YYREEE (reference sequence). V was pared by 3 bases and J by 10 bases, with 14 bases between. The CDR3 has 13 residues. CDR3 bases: TGTGCCAGCAGCTACCCCGGGGACTCGGAGCAGTTCTTC. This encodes CASSYPGDSEQFF.

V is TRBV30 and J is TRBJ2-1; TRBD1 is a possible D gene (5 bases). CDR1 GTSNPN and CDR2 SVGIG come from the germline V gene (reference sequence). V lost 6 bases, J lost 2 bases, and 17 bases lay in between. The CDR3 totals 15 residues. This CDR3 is CACTLGRTTYNEQFF. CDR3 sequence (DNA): TGTGCCTGCACCTTGGGGCGGACCACCTACAATGAGCAGTTCTTC. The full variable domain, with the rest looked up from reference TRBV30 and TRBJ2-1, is SQTIHQWPATLVQPVGSPLSLECTVEGTSNPNLYWYRQAAGRGLQLLFYSVGIGQISSEVPQNLSASRPQDRQFILSSKKLLLSDSGFYLCACTLGRTTYNEQFFGPGTRLTVL.

The CDR3 loop reads CASSQRTSGSVVRQFF. The DNA of the CDR3 is TGTGCCAGCAGCCAGCGGACTAGCGGGAGCGTGGTCCGGCAGTTCTTC. The chain recombines TRBV7-2 with TRBJ2-1; TRBD2 matches at 13 bases. The CDR3 is made up of 16 amino acids. Germline V gene sequence: CDR1 SGHTA, CDR2 FQGNSA. V was clipped by 5 bases and J by 12 bases; unmatched bases: 13.

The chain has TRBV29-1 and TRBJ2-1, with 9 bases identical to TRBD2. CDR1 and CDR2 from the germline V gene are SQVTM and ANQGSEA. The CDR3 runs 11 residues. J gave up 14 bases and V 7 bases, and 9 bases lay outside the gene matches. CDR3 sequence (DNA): TGCAGCGGACTAGCGGACCACCTTAAGTTCTTC. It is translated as CSGLADHLKFF.

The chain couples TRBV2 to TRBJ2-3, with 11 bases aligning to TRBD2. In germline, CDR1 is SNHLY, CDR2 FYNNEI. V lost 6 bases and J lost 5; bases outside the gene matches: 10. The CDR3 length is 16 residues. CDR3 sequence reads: CASRVSSGRAGDTQYF. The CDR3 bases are TGTGCCAGCAGGGTCAGTAGCGGGAGGGCCGGAGATACGCAGTATTTT.

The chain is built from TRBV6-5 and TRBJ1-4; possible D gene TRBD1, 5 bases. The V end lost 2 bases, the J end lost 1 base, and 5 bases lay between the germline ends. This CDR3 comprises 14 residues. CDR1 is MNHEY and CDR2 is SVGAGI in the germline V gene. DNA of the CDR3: TGTGCCAGCAGTTACCAGGGAACTAATGAAAAACTGTTTTTT. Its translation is CASSYQGTNEKLFF.